This T cell receptor (beta chain) comes out of a study of CD8+CD57+ T cells in acquired aplastic anemia. Genomic DNA provided the template from which TCR beta VDJ and CDR3 profiles were obtained. TCRdb processed the reads anew with MiXCR; each CDR3 protein has one entry. The sample consists of more than 40,000 distinct CDR3 sequences, around 73% of them appearing once. This clonotype was counted many times. Material for sequencing was sorted CD4+, CD8+, or CD8+CD57+ T cells (not recorded which) from PBMCs. This clonotype was sampled from a human donor in good health, serving as a control.

DNA of the CDR3: TGCGCCAGCCGCGAATACTTAGCGGGAGGACACGGGGAGCTGTTTTTT. This encodes CASREYLAGGHGELFF. The chain has TRBV5-1 and TRBJ2-2, with 10 bases lining up with TRBD2. The V segment lost 7 bases and the J segment 7 bases; nucleotides outside the gene matches: 13. This CDR3 is built from 16 residues. Germline values: CDR1 SGHRS, CDR2 YFSETQ.